A single sample is the source of the 4 T cell receptor beta chains below, sequenced in a study of early T cells in non-severe SARS-CoV-2 infection. From the 5' RACE reads, TCRdb called clonotypes with MiXCR, one entry per CDR3 protein. Among 30,000 to 45,000 distinct CDR3 sequences listed, 5.8% were seen once. Sample: whole blood. All receptors come from an adult who was a healthcare worker with PCR-confirmed SARS-CoV-2 infection or an uninfected control (not recorded which).

Only a few counts were recorded for this clonotype. The V call is TRBV12-3 or TRBV12-4, the J call TRBJ1-6; 9 bases fit TRBD1. The CDR3 totals 15 residues. V trimming: 5 bases; J trimming: 6 bases; junction bases outside the gene matches: 5. The DNA of the CDR3 is TGTGCCAGCAGTCCTAGGGGACAGGGTAATTCACCCCTCCACTTT. Protein sequence: CASSPRGQGNSPLHF.

This clonotype was detected ten times or more. The rearrangement uses TRBV20-1 and TRBJ2-3; D is possibly TRBD1 (6 bases). This CDR3 contains 16 residues. Germline lookup yields CDR1 DFQATT and CDR2 SNEGSKA (reference sequence). V was pared by 2 bases and J by 0 bases, with 15 bases between. The chain's CDR3 is CSARRRQVLSTDTQYF. The CDR3 DNA follows: TGCAGTGCTAGACGGCGACAGGTTCTCAGCACAGATACGCAGTATTTT.

The chain has TRBV29-1 and TRBJ1-1; no clear D. The CDR3 is made up of 11 amino acids. Germline lookup yields CDR1 SQVTM and CDR2 ANQGSEA. V dropped 6 bases and J dropped 7 bases, with 12 bases sitting between them. The CDR3 sequence is CSVGDRVEAFF. CDR3 coding DNA: TGCAGCGTAGGTGATCGCGTTGAAGCTTTCTTT.

The chain recombines TRBV6-2 or TRBV6-3 with TRBJ2-4; D uncertain. V was trimmed by 5 bases and J by 0 bases, leaving 20 bases between them. Germline V gives CDR1 MNHEY, CDR2 SVGEGT. The CDR3 totals 18 residues. The CDR3 nucleotides are TGTGCCAGCAGTGCAACCCTCCGGACGACGGGAGCCAAAAACATTCAGTACTTC. It specifies CASSATLRTTGAKNIQYF.